Each of the 19 T cell receptor beta chains below was sequenced from the same sample in a study of graft-versus-host responses after intestinal transplantation. Only in-frame clones appear in the TCRdb table, and some are missing; sequencing was by immunoSEQ multiplex PCR. There are some 83,000 clones in the sample; roughly nine tenths occur only once, and over 0.08% lies in the top ten. The antigens for these receptors are not known. The starting material was unstimulated CD4+ T cells sorted from spleen or lymph node cells, obtained before intestinal transplant. Receptors were obtained from a human donor who received an intestinal transplant.

The J gene is TRBJ2-5, the V gene TRBV4-2; 7 bases are a match to TRBD2. Germline V CDR1 and CDR2: LGHNA, YNFKEQ. The CDR3 contains 17 residues. V lost 4 bases to trimming and J lost 3 bases; unmatched junction nucleotides: 14. The CDR3 DNA reads TGTGCCAGCAGCCCGCACCTGATGCTAGCGGAGGAAGAGACCCAGTACTTC. Protein: CASSPHLMLAEEETQYF.

The chain has TRBV7-8 and TRBJ1-3; D is undetermined. V was clipped by 1 base and J by 2 bases, with 6 bases between them. The CDR3 consists of 14 residues. The germline gives CDR1 SGHVS, CDR2 FQNEAQ. DNA for the CDR3: TGTGCCAGCAGCTTAGACAGCCCTGGAAACACCATATATTTT. Residues: CASSLDSPGNTIYF.

The V gene is TRBV6-6, the J gene TRBJ2-3; D is uncertain. With 0 bases removed from V and 4 bases from J, the gap between germline ends came to 11 bases. Per the germline V gene, CDR1 is MNHNY and CDR2 is SVGAGI (reference sequence). The CDR3 length is 15 residues. CDR3 loop: CASSYSSLSADTQYF. The CDR3 nucleotides are TGTGCCAGCAGTTACTCGTCCCTAAGCGCAGATACGCAGTATTTT.

CDR3 sequence reads: CAWRIFTWTERTLNTEAFF. As DNA, the CDR3 is TGTGCCTGGAGAATTTTTACGTGGACGGAGCGGACCTTGAACACTGAAGCTTTCTTT. The V call is TRBV30, the J call TRBJ1-1; D is uncertain. Between the trimmed V and J ends, which lost 3 bases and 0 bases, there was a span of 26 bases. This CDR3 has 19 residues. CDR1 is GTSNPN, CDR2 SVGIG, per germline (reference sequence). Complete variable domain (other parts from reference TRBV30 and TRBJ1-1): SQTIHQWPATLVQPVGSPLSLECTVEGTSNPNLYWYRQAAGRGLQLLFYSVGIGQISSEVPQNLSASRPQDRQFILSSKKLLLSDSGFYLCAWRIFTWTERTLNTEAFFGQGTRLTVV.

The chain uses TRBV7-2 and TRBJ1-4, with 8 nucleotides matching TRBD1. Germline trimming cut 4 bases from V and 1 base from J; bases unmatched to any gene: 2. The CDR3 has 15 residues. Germline V gives CDR1 SGHTA, CDR2 FQGNSA. The CDR3 region is CASSSDRGTNEKLFF. The CDR3 bases are TGTGCCAGCAGCTCCGACAGGGGAACTAATGAAAAACTGTTTTTT.

V usage is TRBV2 and J usage is TRBJ1-5, with a possible D match to TRBD1 (5 bases). Per the germline V gene, CDR1 is SNHLY and CDR2 is FYNNEI. V was cut by 3 bases and J by 0 bases, with 9 bases left in between. This CDR3 region has 15 residues. The CDR3 DNA reads TGTGCCAGCAGTGATGGACATTATAGCAATCAGCCCCAGCATTTT. It yields the protein CASSDGHYSNQPQHF. The whole variable domain, filled in from reference TRBV2 and TRBJ1-5, reads EPEVTQTPSHQVTQMGQEVILRCVPISNHLYFYWYRQILGQKVEFLVSFYNNEISEKSEIFDDQFSVERPDGSNFTLKIRSTKLEDSAMYFCASSDGHYSNQPQHFGDGTRLSIL.

The chain links TRBV4-1 to TRBJ2-3; D is ambiguous. Germline values: CDR1 MGHRA, CDR2 YSYEKL. CDR3 length equals 13 residues. With 1 base removed from V and 5 bases from J, the gap between germline ends came to 7 bases. This CDR3 is CASSQGGEDTQYF. The DNA for the CDR3 is TGCGCCAGCAGCCAAGGAGGAGAAGATACGCAGTATTTT.

The V and J genes are TRBV6-5 and TRBJ1-2, with D maybe TRBD1 (5 bases). V dropped 5 bases and J dropped 3 bases, with 13 bases sitting between them. Germline V gives CDR1 MNHEY, CDR2 SVGAGI. The CDR3 sequence is 14 residues long. CDR3 coding DNA: TGTGCCAGCAGTAGGACCGGGGGAGACTATGGCTACACCTTC. Translated: CASSRTGGDYGYTF.

The chain combines TRBV6-5 with TRBJ1-2; D not resolved. The length of the CDR3 is 11 residues. CDR1 and CDR2 from the germline V gene are MNHEY and SVGAGI. The germline V and J ends were trimmed by 10 bases and 4 bases, with 10 bases remaining between them. This chain's CDR3 is CATTTGYGYTF. The DNA of the CDR3 is TGTGCCACCACCACGGGCTATGGCTACACCTTC.

V gene TRBV5-4 combines with J gene TRBJ1-3, with TRBD1 identical over 7 bases. V was pared by 4 bases and J by 4 bases, with 11 bases of the junction left unmatched. This CDR3 comprises 16 residues. Germline CDR1 and CDR2: SGHNT and YYREEE (reference sequence). The CDR3 here is CASSPTITGAGNTIYF. The CDR3 coding sequence is TGTGCCAGCAGCCCGACGATCACAGGGGCAGGAAACACCATATATTTT.

The rearrangement links TRBV7-9 to TRBJ2-4; D gene uncertain. The CDR3 has 15 amino acids. Trimming pared 5 bases from V and 5 bases from J, leaving 16 bases between. Germline V gene data show CDR1 as SEHNR and CDR2 as FQNEAQ (reference sequence). The CDR3 nucleotides are TGTGCCAGCAGCCGCTCAGGAACGACGGAAAACATTCAGTACTTC. This sequence encodes CASSRSGTTENIQYF.

V gene TRBV7-9 combines with J gene TRBJ1-1; 12 bases line up with TRBD1. The junction had 8 bases not matched to a gene; V was cut back by 0 bases and J by 12 bases. Germline CDR1 reads SEHNR; CDR2 reads FQNEAQ (reference sequence). The CDR3 contains 15 residues. The CDR3 DNA reads TGTGCCAGCAGCTTAGCGGGGACAGGGGGCTTTCGGTCTTTCTTT. It encodes CASSLAGTGGFRSFF.

V usage is TRBV4-3 and J usage is TRBJ1-2, with 7 bases matching TRBD1. Germline V CDR1 and CDR2: LGHNA, YSLEER. The CDR3 is made up of 16 amino acids. V lost 0 bases, J lost 3 bases, and 7 bases stayed unmatched. CDR3 region: CASSQDGRGGDYGYTF. The DNA for the CDR3 is TGCGCCAGCAGCCAAGATGGGCGAGGGGGCGACTATGGCTACACCTTC.

The chain employs TRBV27 and TRBJ1-6; D call uncertain. The germline V gene has CDR1 MNHEY and CDR2 SMNVEV (reference sequence). The ends were cut back, 4 bases at V and 7 bases at J, with 8 bases in the middle. The CDR3 loop spans 13 amino acids. CDR3 sequence reads: CASSWAMNSPLHF. The CDR3 coding sequence is TGTGCCAGCAGTTGGGCTATGAATTCACCCCTCCACTTT.

V and J are TRBV2 and TRBJ2-3; 8 nucleotides line up with TRBD2. In germline, CDR1 is SNHLY, CDR2 FYNNEI. This CDR3 has 15 amino acids. With V trimmed by 6 bases and J by 0 bases, 5 bases remained unmatched. Written as DNA, the CDR3 is TGTGCCAGCAGCCGGGGGGGCCCCAGCACAGATACGCAGTATTTT. Translating it yields CASSRGGPSTDTQYF.

The chain has TRBV18 and TRBJ2-7, with 7 bases aligning to TRBD1. The CDR3 is 14 residues long. The germline V gene has CDR1 KGHSH and CDR2 LQKENI. V dropped 0 bases and J dropped 5; count of bases not matched to a gene: 4. The CDR3, as DNA: TGTGCCAGCTCACCACCGAAGGGGGCCAACGAGCAGTACTTC. Translating it yields CASSPPKGANEQYF.

V is TRBV10-2 and J is TRBJ1-4; D possibly corresponds to TRBD1 (5 bases). Trimming removed 3 bases from V and 5 bases from J, with 7 bases in between. This CDR3 is 13 amino acids long. CDR1 and CDR2 (germline): WSHSY, SAAADI. The CDR3 loop reads CASSDNRNEKLFF. In nucleotides, the CDR3 is TGCGCCAGCAGTGATAACAGGAATGAAAAACTGTTTTTT.

This chain uses TRBV6-5 with TRBJ2-7; 10 bases are shared with TRBD1. Germline-derived CDR1 and CDR2 are MNHEY and SVGAGI. With V trimmed by 5 bases and J by 5 bases, 3 bases remained unmatched. The CDR3 is 13 amino acids. The CDR3 loop is CASSRDRGHEQYF. The DNA for the CDR3 is TGTGCCAGCAGTCGGGACAGGGGCCACGAGCAGTACTTC.

J is TRBJ2-1 and V is TRBV7-2; 9 bases match TRBD2. V was pared by 2 bases and J by 4 bases, with 6 bases of the junction left unmatched. Germline V gives CDR1 SGHTA, CDR2 FQGNSA. The CDR3 loop spans 16 amino acids. The chain's CDR3 is CASSLHSGGWYNEQFF. DNA of the CDR3: TGTGCCAGCAGCTTACATAGCGGGGGCTGGTACAATGAGCAGTTCTTC. Variable domain in full (rest from reference TRBV7-2 and TRBJ2-1): GAGVSQSPSNKVTEKGKDVELRCDPISGHTALYWYRQSLGQGLEFLIYFQGNSAPDKSGLPSDRFSAERTGGSVSTLTIQRTQQEDSAVYLCASSLHSGGWYNEQFFGPGTRLTVL.